This entry concerns a single TCR beta chain. The target antigen is unknown. Assay: immunoSEQ multiplex PCR; the TCRdb copy retains only in-frame clones and omits some. Among 55,000 to 75,000 clones listed, 85% were seen once. The CDR3 is made up of 11 amino acids. The V end lost 3 bases, the J end lost 7 bases, and 7 bases lay between the germline ends. In germline, CDR1 is DFQATT, CDR2 SNEGSKA (reference sequence). This specimen comes from a study of OX40 agonist ivuxolimab in advanced cancers. Study in general: Ivuxolimab is a fully human IgG2 antibody that activates OX40 (CD134). Partial responses were achieved by three patients, one with hepatocellular carcinoma and two with cutaneous melanoma. Patients with hepatocellular carcinoma, melanoma, renal cell or head and neck cancer made up the dose-escalation patients.

Findings of the study overall: Expanded clones were, on average, more numerous in CD8+ T cells than in CD4+.

This receptor was taken from an adult with an advanced solid tumor such as melanoma, head and neck, liver or kidney cancer. The V and J genes are TRBV20-1 and TRBJ2-1; D gene unclear. The sequencing used CD4+ or CD8+ T cells sorted from blood, collected in a trial of the OX40 agonist ivuxolimab. The CDR3 reads CSASLGNEQFF. The CDR3, as DNA: TGCAGTGCTAGTCTAGGAAATGAGCAGTTCTTC.